This T cell receptor (beta chain) was sequenced in a study of cytomegalovirus exposure and HLA in healthy donors. Vbeta (60) and Jbeta (13) primers were used in the PCR. Profiled with immunoSEQ multiplex PCR; TCRdb holds only in-frame clones, not every one. The data hold 25,000 to 35,000 clones, with around 87% observed a single time. Study-wide results and caveats: Three chains linked to CMV were shown in vitro to be specific for CMV antigens. TCR beta sequences reportedly predicted most subjects' HLA-A and HLA-B alleles accurately. Analysis performed later found roughly 17,000 TCR beta sequences associated with HLA alleles at 0.05 false discovery rate.

This clone occurred a few times. Its antigen is unknown. This CDR3 is built from 15 residues. Germline V CDR1 and CDR2: MRHNA, SNTAGT. J gave up 5 bases and V 6 bases, and 7 bases lay outside the gene matches. The sequenced sample was PBMCs. The V call is TRBV6-4, the J call TRBJ2-2, with 9 bases lining up with TRBD1. The clonotype comes from a boy between 10 and 17 years old in good health and CMV-seronegative. The CDR3: CASSVGQGETGELFF. The CDR3 DNA reads as TGTGCCAGCAGCGTGGGACAGGGTGAAACCGGGGAGCTGTTTTTT.